This T cell receptor (beta chain) is drawn from a study of vaccination and CD4 T cells after COVID-19. Comment on this clonotype: Its specificity is unknown.

Indicated treatment: approximately 11-day PBMC culture with coronavirus spike peptide pools or control peptides (ViraFEST assay). Germline-derived CDR1 and CDR2 are SEHNR and FQNEAQ (reference sequence). The CDR3 has 13 residues. V dropped 6 bases and J dropped 6 bases, with 14 bases sitting between them. An Oncomine TCR Beta short-read assay was used to sequence the DNA from cultured CD4+ T cells. Genomic DNA extraction was carried out from cultured CD4+ T cells. Each CDR3 protein gets one entry after TCRdb re-called the PCR reads with MiXCR. The data hold roughly 15,000 distinct CDR3 sequences, with around 59% observed a single time.

V usage is TRBV7-9 and J usage is TRBJ1-2; no firm D call. This clonotype was sampled from a human donor who had recovered from COVID-19. Sequencing was performed on CD4+ T cells from blood, cultured in vitro, taken after SARS-CoV-2 vaccination. Written as DNA, the CDR3 is TGTGCCAGCAGACAAGGATCAATCCATGGCTACACCTTC. Protein product: CASRQGSIHGYTF.